Presented here are 19 T cell receptor beta chains from one specimen sequenced in a study of blood T cell repertoires in COVID-19. TCRdb's copy holds only in-frame clones and misses some; the assay was immunoSEQ multiplex PCR. Of approximately 170,000 clones in the sample, approximately 84% were seen once. Sample: PBMCs or T cells enriched from blood (not recorded which). These receptors were obtained from a woman in her thirties who had recovered from COVID-19.

The chain joins TRBV2 to TRBJ1-3, with 8 bases lining up with TRBD1. The CDR3 is 15 amino acids. V trimming: 3 bases; J trimming: 4 bases; junction bases outside the gene matches: 5. Per germline, CDR1 SNHLY and CDR2 FYNNEI. CDR3 region: CASSDRTGRGNTIYF. CDR3 in DNA: TGTGCCAGCAGTGACCGGACAGGGAGGGGAAACACCATATATTTT.

This clone showed up just a few times. This chain uses TRBV27 with TRBJ2-2; D might be TRBD2 (6 bases). Trimming cost V 3 bases and J 4 bases, with 15 bases left between them. Per germline, CDR1 MNHEY and CDR2 SMNVEV (reference sequence). The CDR3 has 16 residues. CDR3 sequence reads: CASSLVLLGGTGELFF. For the CDR3, the DNA is TGTGCCAGCAGTTTGGTCCTCTTGGGGGGCACCGGGGAGCTGTTTTTT.

The chain recombines TRBV5-8 with TRBJ1-5; TRBD1 matches at 10 bases. V gave up 2 bases and J gave up 5 bases; unmatched junction bases: 10. Germline CDR1 and CDR2: SGHTS and YDEGEE. The CDR3 is 17 amino acids. CDR3: CASSLRTGGLVDQPQHF. The DNA for the CDR3 is TGTGCCAGCAGCTTAAGGACAGGGGGACTTGTGGATCAGCCCCAGCATTTT.

The gene calls are TRBV9 and TRBJ2-1, with 7 positions matching TRBD2. Germline-derived CDR1 and CDR2 are SGDLS and YYNGEE. The CDR3 is 16 amino acids. V shed 3 bases, J shed 10 bases, and the junction held 16 bases outside the gene matches. The CDR3 DNA is TGTGCCAGCAGCGGGCTGGGGGGAGGGGACCTTACGGAGCAGTTCTTC. Translation: CASSGLGGGDLTEQFF.

V and J are TRBV19 and TRBJ1-2, with D maybe TRBD1 (6 bases). The CDR3 is 14 amino acids. The germline CDR1 and CDR2 sequences are LNHDA and SQIVND (reference sequence). The V end was cut by 7 bases, the J end by 5 bases, with 17 bases between. CDR3 sequence (DNA): TGTGCCAGTAATTACAGGGTCCCCCCGTATGGCTACACCTTC. Its translation: CASNYRVPPYGYTF.

This clone has ten or more counts. J is TRBJ2-1 and V is TRBV7-6; 10 nucleotides align to TRBD1. The V gene's germline CDR1 is SGHVS and CDR2 FNYEAQ. This CDR3 is 17 amino acids long. V lost 5 bases and J lost 0; bases outside the gene matches: 7. In nucleotides, the CDR3 is TGTGCCAGCAGCGTAAGACAGGGGGCGAGCTCCTACAATGAGCAGTTCTTC. Protein: CASSVRQGASSYNEQFF. The entire variable domain, with the rest obtained from reference TRBV7-6 and TRBJ2-1, is as follows: GAGVSQSPRYKVTKRGQDVALRCDPISGHVSLYWYRQALGQGPEFLTYFNYEAQQDKSGLPNDRFSAERPEGSISTLTIQRTEQRDSAMYRCASSVRQGASSYNEQFFGPGTRLTVL.

The J gene is TRBJ1-4, the V gene TRBV19; possible D gene TRBD1, 6 bases. Trimming cost V 2 bases and J 3 bases, with 10 bases left between them. The germline V gene has CDR1 LNHDA and CDR2 SQIVND (reference sequence). This CDR3 has 15 amino acids. The CDR3 region has the DNA TGTGCCAGTAGTATACAGGGGAGACCTAATGAAAAACTGTTTTTT. Protein product: CASSIQGRPNEKLFF.

The chain uses TRBV18 and TRBJ1-1, with 10 bases fitting TRBD1. The germline V gene has CDR1 KGHSH and CDR2 LQKENI. This CDR3 comprises 18 residues. J was trimmed by 1 base and V by 3 bases; bases with no gene match: 11. CDR3 sequence: CASSPRGQGSKGNTEAFF. The CDR3 DNA is TGTGCCAGCTCACCGAGGGGACAGGGGTCGAAGGGGAACACTGAAGCTTTCTTT.

This sequence joins TRBV7-6 and TRBJ2-2; 9 nucleotides match TRBD1. Trimming removed 1 base from V and 4 bases from J; junction bases left unmatched: 4. CDR1 is SGHVS, CDR2 FNYEAQ, per germline. The CDR3 loop spans 16 amino acids. In DNA, the CDR3 is TGTGCCAGCAGCTTAGAAGGGACAGGGACCACCGGGGAGCTGTTTTTT. Its protein product is CASSLEGTGTTGELFF.

The V gene is TRBV5-1, the J gene TRBJ2-7, with D possibly matching TRBD2 (6 bases). The V gene's germline CDR1 is SGHRS and CDR2 YFSETQ. V gave up 1 base and J gave up 6 bases, with 11 bases separating them. The CDR3 is made up of 13 amino acids. The CDR3 nucleotides are TGCGCCAGCAGCTTGAGGCGGGGTGGCGAGCAGTACTTC. Residues: CASSLRRGGEQYF.

CDR3 nucleotide sequence: TGTGCCAGCAGTTACTCGACTCCAGGGATGAACTATGGCTACACCTTC. Residues: CASSYSTPGMNYGYTF. The gene calls are TRBV6-5 and TRBJ1-2, with D possibly being TRBD1 (5 bases). This CDR3 is built from 16 residues. The V end was cut by 0 bases, the J end by 2 bases, with 13 bases between. The germline CDR1 and CDR2 sequences are MNHEY and SVGAGI.

This rearrangement joins TRBV19 to TRBJ2-7; D might be TRBD1 (6 bases). Per germline, CDR1 LNHDA and CDR2 SQIVND (reference sequence). The CDR3 is 13 residues long. The germline V and J ends were trimmed by 3 bases and 5 bases, with 11 bases remaining between them. Written as DNA, the CDR3 is TGTGCCAGTAGTATCCAACAGGGTAACGAGCAGTACTTC. Translation gives CASSIQQGNEQYF. Supplemented by reference TRBV19 and TRBJ2-7, the full variable domain reads DGGITQSPKYLFRKEGQNVTLSCEQNLNHDAMYWYRQDPGQGLRLIYYSQIVNDFQKGDIAEGYSVSREKKESFPLTVTSAQKNPTAFYLCASSIQQGNEQYFGPGTRLTVT.

The gene calls are TRBV27 and TRBJ2-7; no reliable D call. Germline CDR1 MNHEY, CDR2 SMNVEV (reference sequence). CDR3 size: 13 residues. V dropped 5 bases and J dropped 0 bases, with 8 bases sitting between them. CDR3 region: CASSLTSSYEQYF. In DNA, the CDR3 is TGTGCCAGCAGTCTCACCAGCTCCTACGAGCAGTACTTC.

This clone was seen once. J is TRBJ1-5 and V is TRBV29-1; 9 bases are shared with TRBD1. V was clipped by 4 bases and J by 6 bases; unmatched bases: 4. This CDR3 contains 13 residues. Germline V CDR1 and CDR2: SQVTM, ANQGSEA. CDR3 in amino acids: CSVGGQGGQPQHF. The CDR3 DNA sequence: TGCAGCGTTGGGGGACAGGGCGGTCAGCCCCAGCATTTT.

The V and J genes are TRBV15 and TRBJ1-2, with 9 bases aligning to TRBD1. The CDR3 is 17 residues long. CDR1 LNHNV and CDR2 YYDKDF come from the germline V gene (reference sequence). After removal of 1 base from V and 0 bases from J, the junction contained 6 bases not matched to a gene. Here the CDR3 reads CATSRAGTGLANYGYTF. CDR3 DNA: TGTGCCACCAGCAGAGCCGGGACAGGGCTAGCTAACTATGGCTACACCTTC. Complete variable domain (other parts from reference TRBV15 and TRBJ1-2): DAMVIQNPRYQVTQFGKPVTLSCSQTLNHNVMYWYQQKSSQAPKLLFHYYDKDFNNEADTPDNFQSRRPNTSFCFLDIRSPGLGDTAMYLCATSRAGTGLANYGYTFGSGTRLTVV.

The chain is built from TRBV3-1 (or the pseudogene TRBV3-2) and TRBJ1-5, with 8 nucleotides matching TRBD1. Germline CDR1 and CDR2: LGHDT and YNNKEL (reference sequence). The CDR3 has 15 residues. The junction had 6 bases not matched to a gene; V was cut back by 4 bases and J by 4 bases. The DNA of the CDR3 is TGTGCCAGCAGCCGCCGGGACAGGCCGAATCAGCCCCAGCATTTT. Amino acids: CASSRRDRPNQPQHF.

The rearrangement links TRBV29-1 to TRBJ2-7; 8 bases map to TRBD2. The V gene end was trimmed by 6 bases and the J gene end by 2 bases; junction bases not matched to a gene: 3. CDR1 is SQVTM, CDR2 ANQGSEA, per germline. CDR3 length: 12 residues. The DNA of the CDR3 is TGCAGCGTGGGGACTAGTACCTACGAGCAGTACTTC. Translation gives CSVGTSTYEQYF.

The table lists this clone with a few counts. The chain links TRBV20-1 to TRBJ2-1; 11 bases agree with TRBD1. Germline CDR1 reads DFQATT; CDR2 reads SNEGSKA (reference sequence). The CDR3 runs 15 residues. V gave up 3 bases and J gave up 6 bases; unmatched junction bases: 7. The CDR3 DNA follows: TGCAGTGCTAGTGATCCGGGACAGGGGGTCAATGAGCAGTTCTTC. Encoded protein: CSASDPGQGVNEQFF.

This chain links TRBV21-1 with TRBJ1-2; the table names TRBD1, a call not compared with the DNA. TRBV21-1 is shown as a pseudogene. The CDR3 length is 15 residues. The CDR3 DNA follows: TGTGCCAGCAGCAGGGGACAGACCGCTAACTATGGCTACACCTTC. Amino acids: CASSRGQTANYGYTF.